This TCR beta chain was captured by sequencing in a study of patients and donors after allogeneic stem cell transplantation. TCRdb reanalysed the RT-PCR reads using MiXCR and keeps one entry per CDR3 protein. The sample lists 20,000 or so distinct CDR3 sequences, 40% to 45% occurring once. The CDR3 runs 13 residues. Germline V gene data show CDR1 as SGHKS and CDR2 as YYEKEE (reference sequence). V lost 1 base, J lost 4 bases, and 8 bases lay in between. Sequencing was performed on blood, either unsorted or a sorted T cell fraction (not recorded which). The TCR sequence derives from a human donor who was either an allogeneic HSCT recipient or a stem cell or donor lymphocyte infusion donor (not recorded which). It is not recorded whose cells these are; they may come from a transplant donor. The chain links TRBV5-5 to TRBJ1-1; no clear D gene. The CDR3 spells CASSLYLGTEAFF. CDR3 DNA: TGTGCCAGCAGCTTGTACCTGGGCACTGAAGCTTTCTTT.